These 15 T cell receptor beta chains were sequenced from one sample in a study of low-dose radiotherapy and immunotherapy resistance in tumors (dated by TCRdb to between 2021 and 2024). First-strand cDNA was synthesized using Superscript III and a set of TRAV- and TRBV-specific primers, so that both TCRalpha and TCRbeta chains were covered. A roughly 21-cycle PCR with Phusion amplified the TCRs, pairing a constant-region primer with the adapter that was attached to the V primers. The public reads were reanalyzed by TCRdb: fastp trimming at Q25, MiXCR alignment, in-frame beta chains only. Rows are unified per CDR3 protein, each entry keeping the most common DNA and genes. For this sample the table gives roughly 19,000 distinct CDR3 sequences, of which less than 85% were detected only once. Clones ranked in the top ten supply about an eighth of the sample. The receptors stem from a human donor with advanced metastatic prostate, ovarian, gallbladder or colorectal cancer (not recorded which). This table probably holds off-target reads from a library built for another chain.

The chain employs TRBV19 and TRBJ2-1; a possible D gene is TRBD2 (5 bases). Germline V CDR1 and CDR2: LNHDA, SQIVND (reference sequence). This CDR3 region has 13 residues. V lost 8 bases and J lost 8, with 16 bases in between. CDR3 region: CASSGPGLYEQFF. In nucleotides, the CDR3 is TGTGCCAGTTCGGGCCCGGGATTATATGAGCAGTTCTTC.

This chain joins TRBV28 and TRBJ2-3, with a weak D call TRBD2 (6 bases). This CDR3 contains 15 residues. Deletions cut 6 bases from V and 3 bases from J, with 16 bases between. In germline, CDR1 is MDHEN, CDR2 SYDVKM. The CDR3 DNA reads TGTGCCAGCAGCCTGCCCGGGGGTGGGACAGATACGCAGTATTTT. Its translation: CASSLPGGGTDTQYF.

The chain is built from TRBV6-1 and TRBJ2-1; no clear D. The CDR3 covers 11 residues. Per germline, CDR1 MNHNS and CDR2 SASEGT. V was pared by 4 bases and J by 8 bases, with 6 bases between. The CDR3 DNA sequence: TGTGCCAGCAGTGTGAGGCATGAGCAGTTCTTC. Protein sequence: CASSVRHEQFF.

The J gene is TRBJ1-1, the V gene TRBV7-8, with D possibly matching TRBD1 (5 bases). The ends were cut back, 7 bases at V and 6 bases at J, with 24 bases in the middle. Germline assignment: CDR1 SGHVS and CDR2 FQNEAQ. The CDR3 spans 16 residues. CDR3 loop: CASTPPRGALVPEAFF. The CDR3 nucleotides read TGTGCCAGCACCCCACCTAGGGGCGCCTTGGTCCCTGAAGCTTTCTTT.

The CDR3 spells CASSQDPGGTGYNEQFF. In DNA form, the CDR3 reads TGTGCCAGCAGCCAAGATCCAGGGGGTACGGGCTACAATGAGCAGTTCTTC. V usage is TRBV4-2 and J usage is TRBJ2-1, with 7 bases that match TRBD1. CDR3 length: 17 amino acids. Germline-derived CDR1 and CDR2 are LGHNA and YNFKEQ. Unmatched junction bases numbered 8, after V lost 0 bases and J lost 3 bases.

This chain joins TRBV6-1 and TRBJ2-7, with D possibly being TRBD1 (5 bases). This CDR3 comprises 15 residues. Germline V gene data show CDR1 as MNHNS and CDR2 as SASEGT. V shed 5 bases and J shed 2 bases, with 16 bases lying between them. The CDR3 nucleotides are TGTGCCAGCAGTTACCCGGTGGGGCAGACCTACGAGCAGTACTTC. This encodes CASSYPVGQTYEQYF.

The chain recombines TRBV23-1 with TRBJ2-1; 8 bases are shared with TRBD2. TRBV23-1 is flagged as an ORF with uncertain function. The CDR3 has 15 amino acids. The V segment lost 7 bases and the J segment 6 bases; nucleotides outside the gene matches: 11. DNA for the CDR3: TGCGCCAGCACCCACAAGCGGGAGCGGTGCAATGAGCAGTTCTTC. It is translated as CASTHKRERCNEQFF.

The rearrangement links TRBV20-1 to TRBJ1-1; D not resolved. Per the germline V gene, CDR1 is DFQATT and CDR2 is SNEGSKA (reference sequence). The CDR3 contains 14 residues. V was shortened by 6 bases and J by 9 bases, with 23 bases between the two germline ends. CDR3 coding DNA: TGCAGTGCCATAGAGAGAAATAACAGACCTCAAGCTTTCTTT. Translated: CSAIERNNRPQAFF.

This chain links TRBV5-1 with TRBJ2-3; D possibly matches TRBD1 or TRBD2 (5 bases each). CDR1 is SGHRS, CDR2 YFSETQ, per germline. V was pared by 4 bases and J by 3 bases, with 18 bases between. The CDR3 has 16 residues. The DNA of the CDR3 is TGCGCCAGCAGCGGCTTGACATGGGGCGGGACAGATACGCAGTATTTT. Protein: CASSGLTWGGTDTQYF.

The chain has TRBV29-1 and TRBJ2-3; D is uncertain. V lost 6 bases and J lost 0, with 7 bases in between. Germline V gene lookup returns CDR1 SQVTM and CDR2 ANQGSEA. This CDR3 region has 12 residues. CDR3 sequence reads: CSVAASTDTQYF. The CDR3 bases are TGCAGCGTAGCCGCTAGCACAGATACGCAGTATTTT.

The CDR3 DNA reads as TGCGCCAGCAGCTCCCAACAGGGGCCTGAGCAGTTCTTC. Amino acid sequence: CASSSQQGPEQFF. The chain is built from TRBV5-1 and TRBJ2-1, with 7 nucleotides matching TRBD1. J was trimmed by 9 bases and V by 3 bases; bases with no gene match: 6. This CDR3 is built from 13 residues. Looked up from germline, CDR1 is SGHRS and CDR2 is YFSETQ.

The rearrangement uses TRBV9 and TRBJ1-3, with TRBD1 matching over 12 bases. The germline CDR1 and CDR2 sequences are SGDLS and YYNGEE. Unmatched junction bases numbered 7, after V lost 1 base and J lost 2 bases. The CDR3 runs to 18 residues. In DNA, the CDR3 is TGTGCCAGCAGCGTACAGTCCGGGACAGGGGGCCCTGGAAACACCATATATTTT. It encodes CASSVQSGTGGPGNTIYF.

The V and J genes are TRBV5-4 and TRBJ2-1; the D gene is possibly TRBD1 (6 bases). The CDR3 is 15 residues long. Germline CDR1 SGHNT, CDR2 YYREEE (reference sequence). V was clipped by 5 bases and J by 4 bases, with 16 bases between them. CDR3 loop: CASRKGTSLYNEQFF. The CDR3 bases are TGTGCCAGCAGAAAAGGGACAAGTTTGTACAATGAGCAGTTCTTC.

CDR3 nucleotide sequence: TGTGCCACCAGCAGAGATCGTGGGACTTCCTCTGGAAACACCATATATTTT. Amino acids: CATSRDRGTSSGNTIYF. The J gene is TRBJ1-3, the V gene TRBV15, with D perhaps matching TRBD1 (5 bases). Germline-derived CDR1 and CDR2 are LNHNV and YYDKDF (reference sequence). This CDR3 region has 17 residues. V was trimmed by 0 bases and J by 0 bases, leaving 12 bases between them. Full variable domain (remainder filled in from reference TRBV15 and TRBJ1-3): DAMVIQNPRYQVTQFGKPVTLSCSQTLNHNVMYWYQQKSSQAPKLLFHYYDKDFNNEADTPDNFQSRRPNTSFCFLDIRSPGLGDTAMYLCATSRDRGTSSGNTIYFGEGSWLTVV.

This clonotype was detected only a few times. The rearrangement uses TRBV7-3 and TRBJ1-5; no clear D. The CDR3 is 13 residues long. The V end was cut by 5 bases, the J end by 6 bases, with 11 bases between. Germline V gene lookup returns CDR1 SGHTA and CDR2 FQGTGA. The CDR3 reads CASSEGPRQPQHF. The CDR3 region has the DNA TGTGCCAGCAGCGAGGGCCCCCGTCAGCCCCAGCATTTT.